This passage covers 22 T cell receptor beta chains from one sample sequenced in a study of neurological immune-mediated disorders. TCRdb processed the 5' RACE reads anew with MiXCR; each CDR3 protein has one entry. The table has more than 95,000 distinct CDR3 sequences, 10% to 13% seen once. Time point meaning: longitudinal time-point 3. The sequenced sample was PBMCs. Receptors originate from a female donor with HTLV-1-associated myelopathy (HAM/TSP).

This clonotype has at least ten counts. This chain links TRBV5-8 with TRBJ1-3; D is uncertain. Germline V CDR1 and CDR2: SGHTS, YDEGEE. Trimming removed 1 base at V and 1 base at J, with 6 bases between. The CDR3 is 14 residues long. The CDR3 region has the DNA TGTGCCAGCAGCTTGCCCGGATCTGGAAACACCATATATTTT. Protein: CASSLPGSGNTIYF.

This clonotype was counted between two and nine times. Just one base apart from a much larger clone, this may be a read error. The rearrangement uses TRBV12-3 or TRBV12-4 and TRBJ2-5; 12 bases agree with TRBD1. This CDR3 comprises 15 residues. The V segment lost 4 bases and the J segment 5 bases; nucleotides outside the gene matches: 5. The CDR3 region is CASSSGTGGEETQYF. CDR3 bases: TGTGCCAGCAGTTCCGGGACAGGGGGCGAGGAGACCCAGTACTTC.

This clonotype came up many times. The J gene is TRBJ2-2, the V gene TRBV6-5; D gene ambiguous. The CDR3 runs 12 residues. The V end was cut by 9 bases, the J end by 4 bases, with 9 bases between. The germline gives CDR1 MNHEY, CDR2 SVGAGI. The CDR3 region is CASSPSTGELFF. CDR3 in DNA: TGTGCCAGTTCTCCATCCACCGGGGAGCTGTTTTTT.

This clonotype was seen more than once but under ten times. The chain carries TRBV3-1 and TRBJ1-3; tentatively, D is TRBD1 (5 bases). The CDR3 extends over 15 amino acids. Germline loops: CDR1 LGHDT, CDR2 YNNKEL (reference sequence). V was clipped by 5 bases and J by 7 bases, with 18 bases between them. CDR3 region: CASSSQGVPGNTIYF. The CDR3 DNA reads TGTGCCAGCAGCTCCCAAGGGGTCCCGGGGAACACCATATATTTT.

The rearrangement joins TRBV20-1 to TRBJ2-1; the D is unclear. This CDR3 contains 11 residues. The germline gives CDR1 DFQATT, CDR2 SNEGSKA (reference sequence). Between the trimmed V and J ends, which lost 5 bases and 10 bases, there was a span of 12 bases. The CDR3 DNA reads TGCAGTGCTGCGCGGCGACGGGAGCAGTTCTTC. It specifies CSAARRREQFF.

The chain combines TRBV12-3 or TRBV12-4 with TRBJ2-5; 7 bases fit TRBD2. The CDR3 runs 14 residues. Germline trimming cut 5 bases from V and 3 bases from J; bases unmatched to any gene: 6. CDR3 protein: CASSATGTKETQYF. The CDR3 coding sequence is TGTGCCAGCAGTGCGACCGGGACTAAAGAGACCCAGTACTTC.

This clonotype was seen ten or more times. This chain uses TRBV5-1 with TRBJ2-7; 10 nucleotides match TRBD1. This CDR3 is 13 amino acids long. Germline V gene sequence: CDR1 SGHRS, CDR2 YFSETQ. V shed 2 bases and J 6 bases; nucleotides not matched to a gene: 2. The CDR3 bases are TGCGCCAGCAGCTTCTGGACAGGGGGCGAGCAGTACTTC. This encodes CASSFWTGGEQYF.

With respect to this clonotype: Since no conserved phenylalanine or tryptophan closes the CDR3, a read error is the likely cause. The V gene is TRBV10-3, the J gene TRBJ2-3; D possibly corresponds to TRBD2 (6 bases). The CDR3 covers 12 residues. V dropped 2 bases and J dropped 6 bases, with 6 bases sitting between them. Germline V gene data show CDR1 as ENHRY and CDR2 as SYGVKD. The CDR3 region has the DNA TGTGCCATCAGTGAGGGGGGGGATACGCAGTATTTA. It translates to CAISEGGDTQYL.

Many counts were recorded for this clonotype. This chain joins TRBV20-1 and TRBJ1-5; D might be TRBD1 (5 bases). There are 15 residues in the CDR3. The V end lost 5 bases, the J end lost 1 base, and 15 bases lay between the germline ends. The V gene's germline CDR1 is DFQATT and CDR2 SNEGSKA (reference sequence). The CDR3: CSAGTGRYSNQPQHF. CDR3 nucleotide sequence: TGCAGTGCTGGGACTGGCCGATACAGCAATCAGCCCCAGCATTTT.

This clonotype was observed many times. V is TRBV12-3 or TRBV12-4 and J is TRBJ2-1, with 11 bases matching TRBD2. The CDR3 length is 15 residues. The junction had 14 bases not matched to a gene; V was cut back by 7 bases and J by 12 bases. The CDR3 reads CASNLAGGPDLGQFF. The CDR3 nucleotides read TGTGCCAGCAACTTAGCGGGGGGGCCCGATCTTGGGCAGTTCTTC.

This clonotype has just a few counts. V and J are TRBV7-9 and TRBJ2-7; D is uncertain. Germline CDR1 SEHNR, CDR2 FQNEAQ (reference sequence). The germline V and J ends were trimmed by 1 base and 0 bases, with 16 bases remaining between them. This CDR3 comprises 17 residues. CDR3 nucleotide sequence: TGTGCCAGCAGCTTAGACTGGGGTGCAGATTTCTCCTACGAGCAGTACTTC. This translates into CASSLDWGADFSYEQYF. Supplemented by reference TRBV7-9 and TRBJ2-7, the full variable domain reads DTGVSQNPRHKITKRGQNVTFRCDPISEHNRLYWYRQTLGQGPEFLTYFQNEAQLEKSRLLSDRFSAERPKGSFSTLEIQRTEQGDSAMYLCASSLDWGADFSYEQYFGPGTRLTVT.

In this sample, this clonotype turned up many times. The chain joins TRBV27 to TRBJ2-2; 9 bases are a match to TRBD1. Germline CDR1 and CDR2: MNHEY and SMNVEV (reference sequence). V was pared by 5 bases and J by 7 bases, with 8 bases of the junction left unmatched. CDR3 length equals 15 residues. DNA for the CDR3: TGTGCCAGCAGTAAGGGACAGGGTGAGGGCGGGGAGCTGTTTTTT. This sequence encodes CASSKGQGEGGELFF.

This clonotype was observed at least ten times. The chain couples TRBV25-1 to TRBJ2-7; TRBD1 might be the D (5 bases). Germline CDR1 is MGHDK and CDR2 is SYGVNS. Deletions cut 6 bases from V and 1 base from J, with 10 bases between. The CDR3 consists of 13 residues. The chain's CDR3 is CASRQALSYEQYF. For the CDR3, the DNA is TGTGCCAGCAGACAGGCTCTTTCCTACGAGCAGTACTTC.

This clonotype was seen many times. The chain couples TRBV10-3 to TRBJ2-2, with 10 nucleotides matching TRBD2. Germline CDR1 is ENHRY and CDR2 is SYGVKD. The CDR3 is made up of 18 amino acids. The V segment lost 3 bases and the J segment 1 base; nucleotides outside the gene matches: 8. CDR3 loop: CAISEDPSGGLNTGELFF. In DNA, the CDR3 is TGTGCCATCAGTGAAGATCCTAGCGGGGGCCTGAACACCGGGGAGCTGTTTTTT.

This rearrangement joins TRBV5-1 to TRBJ2-3; either TRBD1 or TRBD2 may fit D (5 bases each). V was cut by 7 bases and J by 8 bases, with 20 bases left in between. CDR1 is SGHRS, CDR2 YFSETQ, per germline. The CDR3 extends over 14 amino acids. The CDR3 is CASLRGVGEFTQYF. The CDR3 region has the DNA TGCGCCAGCCTAAGAGGAGTGGGGGAGTTTACGCAGTATTTT.

This clonotype was seen a handful of times. V is TRBV7-6 and J is TRBJ2-1; 12 nucleotides agree with TRBD2. The CDR3 length is 19 residues. The J segment lost 5 bases and the V segment lost 5 bases, leaving 16 bases of the junction unmatched. Germline-derived CDR1 and CDR2 are SGHVS and FNYEAQ. CDR3 sequence reads: CASSPPGLAGGLVNNEQFF. The CDR3 bases are TGTGCCAGCAGCCCCCCGGGTCTAGCGGGGGGGCTTGTCAACAATGAGCAGTTCTTC.

This clonotype was seen many times. The CDR3 loop is CASSLSTFGQGASKNIQYF. The CDR3 region has the DNA TGCGCCAGCAGCTTAAGTACCTTCGGACAGGGGGCGTCCAAAAACATTCAGTACTTC. The chain has TRBV5-1 and TRBJ2-4, with 11 bases fitting TRBD1. The CDR3 is 19 residues long. The V gene end was trimmed by 2 bases and the J gene end by 2 bases; junction bases not matched to a gene: 12. Germline loops: CDR1 SGHRS, CDR2 YFSETQ.

This clonotype was recorded at least ten times. The V call is TRBV7-2, the J call TRBJ2-7; TRBD1 aligns across 10 bases. The ends lost 5 bases at V and 4 bases at J; junction bases unmatched: 11. Germline V gene lookup returns CDR1 SGHTA and CDR2 FQGNSA. This CDR3 has 16 amino acids. CDR3 nucleotide sequence: TGTGCCAGCAGCCTGTATCCGGGACAGGGGTTTTACGAGCAGTACTTC. Its translation: CASSLYPGQGFYEQYF.

The genes are TRBV10-1 and TRBJ2-5, with 7 bases fitting TRBD1. In germline, CDR1 is WNHNN, CDR2 SYGVQD (reference sequence). J lost 2 bases, V lost 4 bases, and 10 bases had no gene match. The CDR3 totals 16 residues. The CDR3 protein is CASSGAGTDLQETQYF. DNA of the CDR3: TGCGCCAGCAGTGGGGCCGGGACAGACCTGCAAGAGACCCAGTACTTC.

This clonotype was detected many times. The chain recombines TRBV5-1 with TRBJ1-6; perhaps TRBD1 as D (5 bases). Germline V gives CDR1 SGHRS, CDR2 YFSETQ. V lost 2 bases to trimming and J lost 6 bases, with 18 bases between them. The CDR3 runs to 17 residues. This CDR3 is CASSFGGRTKLNSPLHF. The CDR3 coding sequence is TGCGCCAGCAGCTTCGGGGGACGGACGAAACTTAATTCACCCCTCCACTTT.

In its sample, this clonotype was seen many times. The CDR3 coding sequence is TGCAGTGCTAGTCTCCTGGGGATGAACACTGAAGCTTTCTTT. Amino acids: CSASLLGMNTEAFF. The V and J genes are TRBV20-1 and TRBJ1-1; D gene unclear. Germline CDR1 reads DFQATT; CDR2 reads SNEGSKA (reference sequence). Trimming removed 3 bases at V and 0 bases at J, with 11 bases between. This CDR3 comprises 14 residues.

This clonotype was observed at least ten times. The rearrangement joins TRBV29-1 to TRBJ2-7; D is perhaps TRBD1 (6 bases). Trimming left V 6 bases short and J 0 bases short, with 15 bases between. Per germline, CDR1 SQVTM and CDR2 ANQGSEA. The CDR3 consists of 14 residues. CDR3 residues: CSVRYRVDSYEQYF. The CDR3 DNA sequence: TGCAGCGTGCGCTACAGGGTTGACTCCTACGAGCAGTACTTC.